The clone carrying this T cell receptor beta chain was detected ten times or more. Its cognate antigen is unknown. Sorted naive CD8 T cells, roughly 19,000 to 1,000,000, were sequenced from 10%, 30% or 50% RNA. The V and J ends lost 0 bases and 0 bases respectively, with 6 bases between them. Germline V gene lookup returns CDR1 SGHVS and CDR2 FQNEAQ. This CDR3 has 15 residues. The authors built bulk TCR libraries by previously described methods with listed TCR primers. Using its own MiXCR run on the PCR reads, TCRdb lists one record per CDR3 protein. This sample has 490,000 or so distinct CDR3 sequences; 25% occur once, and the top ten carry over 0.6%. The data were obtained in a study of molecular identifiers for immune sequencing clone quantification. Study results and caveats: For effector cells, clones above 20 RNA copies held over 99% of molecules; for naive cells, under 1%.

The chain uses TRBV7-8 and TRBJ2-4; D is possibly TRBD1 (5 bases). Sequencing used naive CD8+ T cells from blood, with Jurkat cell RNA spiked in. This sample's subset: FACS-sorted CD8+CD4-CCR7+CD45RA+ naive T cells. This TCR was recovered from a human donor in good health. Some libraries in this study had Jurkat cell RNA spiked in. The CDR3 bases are TGTGCCAGCAGCTTAGCAGGGGTAGCCAAAAACATTCAGTACTTC. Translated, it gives CASSLAGVAKNIQYF.